This T cell receptor beta chain was identified in a study of blood T cell repertoires in COVID-19. On the study more broadly: The United States, Italy and Spain were the sources of the acute and convalescent COVID-19 samples.

The J segment lost 1 base and the V segment lost 4 bases, leaving 7 bases of the junction unmatched. The CDR3 is made up of 15 amino acids. Germline V gene sequence: CDR1 SGHNT, CDR2 YYREEE (reference sequence). Original analysis: How many nucleated cells were present was estimated from reference gene primer amplification. Clones were read by immunoSEQ multiplex PCR, and TCRdb kept only the in-frame ones, dropping some. The V and J calls and clone size are taken from that table; D and trimming were inferred from the DNA. The sample shows 210,000 or so clones, approximately 80% of them seen only once.

Sequenced: peripheral blood. This chain connects TRBV5-4 to TRBJ1-2; TRBD1 agrees at 7 bases. This receptor was identified in a human donor in a cohort sampled during active COVID-19. CDR3 loop: CASSTAGQVNYGYTF. CDR3 DNA: TGTGCCAGCAGCACCGCAGGACAGGTTAACTATGGCTACACCTTC.